The 5 T cell receptor beta chains presented below share a single source sample, sequenced in a study of T cells in Graves' hyperthyroidism and ophthalmopathy. TCR beta CDR3 region amplification was performed from RNA transcripts. TCR CDR3 regions were first amplified by RT-PCR with HTBI primers. TCRdb fed the multiplex PCR reads into MiXCR, producing one record per CDR3 protein. The profile shows 500,000 to 550,000 distinct CDR3 sequences, under 25% of them singletons. Source material: blood. The receptors come from a man between 18 and 29 years old with Graves' hyperthyroidism.

In this sample, this clonotype turned up many times. This chain connects TRBV18 to TRBJ2-5, with D possibly being TRBD1 (6 bases). The CDR3 spans 16 residues. With 2 bases removed from V and 5 bases from J, the gap between germline ends came to 18 bases. CDR1 is KGHSH and CDR2 is LQKENI in the germline V gene. The CDR3 DNA follows: TGTGCCAGCTCACCAAGGGGGACCGTTATGGGGGAGACCCAGTACTTC. Translation gives CASSPRGTVMGETQYF.

This clonotype appeared many times. This rearrangement joins TRBV28 to TRBJ1-5, with D tentatively TRBD1 (6 bases). The CDR3 runs to 13 residues. Germline V gene lookup returns CDR1 MDHEN and CDR2 SYDVKM. The V end was cut by 3 bases, the J end by 5 bases, with 8 bases between. In DNA form, the CDR3 reads TGTGCCAGCAGTTTGGGGGGGCATCAGCCCCAGCATTTT. It codes for CASSLGGHQPQHF. The whole variable domain, filled in from reference TRBV28 and TRBJ1-5, reads DVKVTQSSRYLVKRTGEKVFLECVQDMDHENMFWYRQDPGLGLRLIYFSYDVKMKEKGDIPEGYSVSREKKERFSLILESASTNQTSMYLCASSLGGHQPQHFGDGTRLSIL.

This clonotype was found many times. The V and J genes are TRBV29-1 and TRBJ1-1, with a possible D match to TRBD1 (6 bases). Germline assignment: CDR1 SQVTM and CDR2 ANQGSEA. The CDR3 spans 13 residues. V was trimmed by 2 bases and J by 1 base, leaving 8 bases between them. CDR3 nucleotide sequence: TGCAGCGTTGAACGGGGGCCGAACACTGAAGCTTTCTTT. Protein sequence: CSVERGPNTEAFF.

This clonotype was seen ten or more times. This rearrangement joins TRBV12-3 or TRBV12-4 to TRBJ1-3; no clear D gene. The CDR3 length is 15 residues. Trimming shortened V by 3 bases and J by 0 bases, and 9 bases separated the two germline ends. CDR3: CASSFSRSSGNTIYF. The CDR3 DNA reads TGTGCCAGCAGTTTCAGCAGGAGCTCTGGAAACACCATATATTTT.

With respect to this clonotype: A clone one base away is much larger, so this may be a read error. This sequence joins TRBV6-1 and TRBJ2-7, with D tentatively TRBD1 (6 bases). The V end lost 10 bases, the J end lost 6 bases, and 22 bases lay between the germline ends. CDR1 and CDR2 (germline): MNHNS, SASEGT. This CDR3 has 14 amino acids. CDR3 in amino acids: CANSNDRRASEQYF. CDR3 DNA: TGTGCCAACAGCAATGACAGGCGAGCGTCCGAGCAGTACTTC.